Included here is one T cell receptor beta chain sequence, with context. Its specific antigen is unknown. Base-call qualities are not available, and no considerably larger clone is one nucleotide away. The sample originates from a study of cytomegalovirus exposure and HLA in healthy donors (TCRdb year 2017). With regard to the full study: An earlier analysis of about 560 of the donors reported about 280 Gb of sequence data and 95 million to 140 million unique TCR beta sequences obtained from roughly 180 million T cells. An early release covering roughly 580 HLA-typed donors comprised about 300 gigabases of sequencing data and approximately 80 million unique TCR sequences. Of the roughly 390 genotyped donors, 81% fell in the genetic ancestry cluster associated with self-reported Caucasian donors. The study aimed to test whether signatures of past pathogen exposure could be identified by cataloging public T cell receptors. The study used immunosequencing to profile the T cell repertoires of more than 650 subjects and linked those repertoires to cytomegalovirus serostatus. Besides the first cohort of 500 to 700 subjects, a separate validation cohort made up of roughly 130 different subjects was used. The study combined high-throughput TCR immunosequencing, statistical association of individual TCRs with disease status, and machine learning to predict cytomegalovirus infection status. In a later analysis, previously published TCR beta repertoires from about 640 donors were re-analyzed and high-resolution HLA genotyping was added so that TCR occurrence patterns could be studied. Rather than drawing on any new phenotypic data, the later analysis identified candidate immune exposures from TCR beta sequences and the way those sequences occurred across donors. An earlier analysis of approximately 630 of the donors applied high-throughput TCR beta sequencing to assess whether each TCR beta V gene segment acted as functional or pseudogenic. Donor age, sex, ethnicity and CMV serostatus were compiled alongside the repertoire data. In a later genetic analysis, genome-wide SNP genotypes for about three fifths of the roughly 670 donors were used, and that subset was treated as a discovery cohort. All discovery cohort repertoires had been generated using a single sequencing platform. HLA typing covered class I and class II loci at four-digit resolution. Typing coverage differed by locus: A, B, C, DRB1 and DQB1 were typed in roughly 629-630 donors, DQA1 in 522, DPA1 in roughly 590, and DPB1 in roughly 450. Several DR-DQ haplotypes were handled as single units for association and clustering because linkage in the cohort was strong. Among some 400 genotyped donors of the cohort, an average of approximately 240,000 unique TCR beta nucleotide sequences were sequenced per donor, approximately 20% of them non-productive. Study-level results and caveats: Most TCR sequences were observed very rarely across donors, whereas some public TCRs were present in many individuals. In a later genetic analysis, fewer N-insertions in productive TCRs were reported among donors in an Asian-associated ancestry cluster than the approximately 710-donor mean. A few of the identified cytomegalovirus-associated TCR beta chains were confirmed in vitro to be specific for cytomegalovirus antigens. In an earlier analysis of 587 of the donors, most TCR beta V segments appeared in productive rearrangements about 87% or about 30% of the time, broadly matching IMGT annotations. Because HLA typing was missing for some donors at each locus, association tests included only the typed subset. Linkage disequilibrium might explain the correlated functional status among segregating V segments, but an unknown experimental factor could not be ruled out. The earlier analysis of fewer than 750 of the donors excluded seventeen rarely observed V segments, including chromosome 9 orphons, because counts were too low. The 87-base-pair reads could not distinguish some IMGT-functional V segments, including TRBV6-2 and TRBV6-3, so those segments were excluded. A later analysis associated roughly 17,000 TCR beta sequences with specific HLA alleles at a false discovery rate of 0.05. A further reported finding was that TCR beta sequences accurately predicted the HLA-A and HLA-B alleles for most subjects in the first cohort. This cohort had only TCR beta chains sequenced, and the lack of alpha or paired-chain data limited which features could be detected. When HLA alleles, especially DR and DQ, strongly co-occurred, TCR associations were difficult to assign to individual alleles. A later genetic analysis associated a missense DCLRE1C variant with V-gene and J-gene trimming of TCR beta chains, and an independent cohort replicated the association. The only immune exposure information available for the cohort was CMV serostatus. Cytomegalovirus status was reported to be diagnosed by the classifier with high specificity and sensitivity in both the original and validation cohorts. The sequencing pipeline was judged likely to have produced a cluster of highly shared sequence variants as a technical artifact. A later analysis reported that several top co-occurrence clusters appeared linked to parvovirus B19, influenza, CMV and Epstein-Barr virus. In a later analysis, HLA-associated TCR beta chains were found to be more clonally expanded and to have lower generation probabilities than equally common non-associated chains. According to a later analysis, most CMV-associated TCR beta chains appeared to be HLA-restricted, and the HLA associations seemed to be driven largely by CMV exposure. The study listed 150 to 200 TCR beta chains as associated with cytomegalovirus. A later analysis found that TCR association rates varied across HLA loci, with DRB1 alleles showing the most associated TCRs and HLA-C alleles the fewest. The presence/absence analyses assumed that sequencing depth was roughly uniform across donors, and that assumption may not be true. The authors suggested that the approach could potentially be generalized to other disease states and immunological phenotypes.

Library prep was done by the immunoSEQ multiplex PCR assay. A mixture of 60 forward primers for TCR Vbeta segments and 13 reverse primers for TCR Jbeta segments was used in the multiplex PCR. The CDR3 region of rearranged TCR beta genes was amplified from genomic DNA by a multiplex PCR assay. The Illumina HiSeq System was used to sequence the amplified TCR beta libraries as 87-base-pair reads. The study's own analysis went as follows. In a later analysis, 70 million to 95 million unique TCR beta chains were counted across the 500 to 700 repertoires, and approximately 9.9 million of these chains were shared by at least two donors. Raw reads were error-corrected and collapsed into unique sequences with a nearest-neighbor algorithm that merged closely related sequences to remove PCR and sequencing errors. V, D and J gene segments were assigned by aligning CDR3 sequences to IMGT reference sequences. For a sequence to be retained, at least a six-nucleotide match to both a V gene segment and a J gene segment was required. Rearrangements were classified as productive when the CDR3 lacked stop codons and remained in frame with V and J, and all other rearrangements were classified as non-productive. CDR3 was defined according to IMGT convention as the region running from the second conserved V-encoded cysteine to the conserved J-encoded phenylalanine. Sequences without an unambiguous match to a single V gene segment were excluded from the earlier analysis of 450 to 650 of the donors. In an earlier analysis of 450 to 750 of the donors, a V segment was called functional when productive rearrangements were above 56.7%, and segregating when the standard deviation between donors exceeded 5%. A statistical classification framework was built for diagnosing cytomegalovirus status from the catalog of TCR beta chain sequences. In a later analysis, V and J genes were assigned by comparing TCR nucleotide sequences against IMGT/GENE-DB human TR gene sequences. The TCRdist pipeline was used in a later analysis to assign CDR3 sequences and most-parsimonious VDJ recombination scenarios. A later analysis defined each TCR beta chain by its CDR3 amino acid sequence plus V-gene family, and excluded reads lacking a unique V-gene family. A later analysis removed 592 highly shared, low-generation-probability nucleotide sequences to deal with suspected cross-contamination and a sequencing artifact. In a later analysis, a clonal expansion index was calculated for each public chain from normalized within-repertoire ranks of inferred template counts. In a later analysis, generation probabilities were computed with a VDJ recombination model fitted to out-of-frame rearrangements, and the resulting probabilities were checked against IGoR. In a later analysis, hypergeometric tests were used to score TCR-TCR, TCR-HLA and TCR-CMV co-occurrence, with a repertoire-size bias correction applied to TCR pairs. In a later analysis, false discovery rates were estimated by permuting HLA or CMV assignments 20 times. In a later analysis, co-occurring TCRs were grouped using DBSCAN, and TCRdist sequence similarity was added for clustering within HLA-allele-positive subsets. For co-occurrence clustering, repertoires with fewer than 30,000 or more than 120,000 public chains were excluded, along with four to six repertoires with anomalous nucleotide sharing. As stored in TCRdb, this immuneACCESS dataset retains in-frame rearrangements with V and J assigned. A fraction of the clones does not appear; measured against another copy, unresolved V genes explain less than half of the discrepancy, and the remainder lacks a known reason. The V and J calls and the clone size are those of that table, but D and trimming were determined from the DNA. Across this sample there are roughly 170,000 clones, with around 80% seen only once. The ten most abundant clones make up under 6% of the sample.

The cohort consisted of 670 or so healthy bone marrow donors. Cohort members were all nominally healthy when sampled, although unrecorded immune exposures were likely present. The donor tested CMV seropositive, placing the donor among the 289 seropositive members of the cohort. Every donor gave a peripheral blood sample, and the peripheral blood mononuclear cells from that sample were used for TCR beta sequencing. The Qiagen DNeasy Blood Extraction Kit was used to extract genomic DNA from the blood cell samples. CDR1 MNHNS and CDR2 SASEGT are derived from the germline V gene. The CDR3 runs 13 residues from the cysteine to the phenylalanine. Left in the record is the CDR3 DNA by itself, 39 bases read in frame from the first base. The junction shows trimming of 7 bases on V and 3 bases on J, plus 12 bases between the germline ends.

The chain links TRBV6-1 with TRBJ1-2; TRBD1 is possibly the D segment (5 matching bases). The material sequenced was PBMCs. The receptor comes from a woman aged 45-59 years in good health and CMV-seropositive. The CDR3 reads as follows: CASTVSGDYGYTF. The sequence in DNA is TGTGCCAGCACCGTTTCGGGGGACTATGGCTACACCTTC.